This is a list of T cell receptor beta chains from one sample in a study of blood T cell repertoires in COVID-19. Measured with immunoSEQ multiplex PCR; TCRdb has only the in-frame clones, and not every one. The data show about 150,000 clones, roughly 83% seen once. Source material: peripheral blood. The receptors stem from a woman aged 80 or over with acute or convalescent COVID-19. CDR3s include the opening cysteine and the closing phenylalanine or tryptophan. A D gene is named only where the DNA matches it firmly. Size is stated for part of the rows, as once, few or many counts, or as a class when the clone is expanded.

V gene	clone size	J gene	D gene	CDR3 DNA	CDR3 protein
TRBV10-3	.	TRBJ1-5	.	TGTGCCATCAGCTCAGGGATCGGCCAGCCCCAGCATTTT	CAISSGIGQPQHF
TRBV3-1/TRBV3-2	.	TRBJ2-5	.	TGTGCCAGCAGCCAACTCCGCGAGGACCAGTACTTC	CASSQLREDQYF
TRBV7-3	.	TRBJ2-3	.	TGTGCCAGCAGCTTAAATGGGAACCGACTGGGGGGAAATACGCAGTATTTT	CASSLNGNRLGGNTQYF
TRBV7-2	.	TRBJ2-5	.	TGTGCCAGCAGCTTAGTATTTACTAGCCTAGGCCAAGAGACCCAGTACTTC	CASSLVFTSLGQETQYF
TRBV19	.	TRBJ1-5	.	TGTGCCAGTAGTATTGGCGGGGCTCGCAATCAGCCCCAGCATTTT	CASSIGGARNQPQHF
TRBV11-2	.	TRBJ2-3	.	TGTGCCAGCAGCGCCCTCGCCCAGGGTTTCGAAGATACGCAGTATTTT	CASSALAQGFEDTQYF
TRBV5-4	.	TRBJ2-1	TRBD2	TGTGCCAGCAGTTCGGGGACTAGCGGGGGGCTTTACAATGAGCAGTTCTTC	CASSSGTSGGLYNEQFF
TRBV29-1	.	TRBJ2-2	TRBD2	TGCAGCGTTGAGGCTAGCGGGACGAACACCGGGGAGCTGTTTTTT	CSVEASGTNTGELFF
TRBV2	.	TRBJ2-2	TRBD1	TGTGCCAGCAAAGCGACAGGGGGCTGGACCGGGGAGCTGTTTTTT	CASKATGGWTGELFF
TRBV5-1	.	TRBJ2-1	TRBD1	TGCGCCAGCAGCGAAGGACAGGGGATAACAACCTACAATGAGCAGTTCTTC	CASSEGQGITTYNEQFF
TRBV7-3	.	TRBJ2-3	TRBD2	TGTGCCAGCAGCCCTAGGCGGGGGGGTTCAGATACGCAGTATTTT	CASSPRRGGSDTQYF
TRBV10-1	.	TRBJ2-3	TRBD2	TGCGCCAGCAGTGAAGGAGCGGGGGGCCCCACAGATACGCAGTATTTT	CASSEGAGGPTDTQYF
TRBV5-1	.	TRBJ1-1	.	TGCGCCAGCAGCCCTTCACTGGAAAGAGGAGCTTTCTTT	CASSPSLERGAFF
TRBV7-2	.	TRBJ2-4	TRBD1	TGTGCCAGCAGCTCTCTCCGGACAGGGAGGAACATTCAGTACTTC	CASSSLRTGRNIQYF
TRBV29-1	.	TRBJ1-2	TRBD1	TGCAGCGTTGAGTTACAGGGGGCTCATGGCTACACCTTC	CSVELQGAHGYTF
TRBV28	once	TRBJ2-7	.	TGTGCCAGCAGTCCCAATACAGGGATGGGCTCCGAGCAGTACTTC	CASSPNTGMGSEQYF
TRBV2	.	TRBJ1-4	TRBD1	TGTGCCAGCAGTATGAGGGGGCGATCAACTAATGAAAAACTGTTTTTT	CASSMRGRSTNEKLFF